The 29 T cell receptor beta chains below come from one sample, sequenced in a study of patients and donors after allogeneic stem cell transplantation. One entry per CDR3 protein, called by TCRdb with MiXCR from the RT-PCR reads. The table shows about a million distinct CDR3 sequences, with more than 15% occurring only once. The sample comprised blood, either unsorted or a sorted T cell fraction (not recorded which). The receptor set was obtained from a human donor who was either an allogeneic HSCT recipient or a stem cell or donor lymphocyte infusion donor (not recorded which). It is not recorded whose cells these are; they may come from a transplant donor.

This clonotype appeared a few times. The chain employs TRBV12-3 or TRBV12-4 and TRBJ2-3; 12 bases are shared with TRBD2. Trimming took 3 bases from V and 3 from J; bases not matched to a gene: 4. The CDR3 length is 16 residues. The CDR3 DNA is TGTGCCAGCAGTTTGCTAGCGGGGGGGAAGACAGATACGCAGTATTTT. Its translation: CASSLLAGGKTDTQYF.

The chain recombines TRBV10-3 with TRBJ2-3; tentatively, D is TRBD2 (6 bases). V lost 4 bases to trimming and J lost 1 base, with 9 bases between them. Germline CDR1 is ENHRY and CDR2 is SYGVKD. There are 14 residues in the CDR3. The DNA for the CDR3 is TGTGCCATCAGTGGGGGGGAGCGCACAGATACGCAGTATTTT. Protein sequence: CAISGGERTDTQYF.

There are a few counts of this clonotype. The gene calls are TRBV5-1 and TRBJ1-1; D gene ambiguous. In germline, CDR1 is SGHRS, CDR2 YFSETQ. The V end was cut by 1 base, the J end by 5 bases, with 12 bases between. There are 14 residues in the CDR3. The CDR3 bases are TGCGCCAGCAGCTTGATGACACGAGGGACTGAAGCTTTCTTT. Translation: CASSLMTRGTEAFF.

This chain connects TRBV4-2 to TRBJ2-2, with 10 nucleotides matching TRBD2. Germline V gene data show CDR1 as LGHNA and CDR2 as YNFKEQ. V shed 3 bases, J shed 3 bases, and the junction held 7 bases outside the gene matches. The CDR3 length is 17 residues. CDR3: CASSHHLAGVDTGELFF. The CDR3 bases are TGTGCCAGCAGCCATCACCTAGCGGGAGTAGACACCGGGGAGCTGTTTTTT.

This chain links TRBV30 with TRBJ1-1, with D perhaps matching TRBD1 (5 bases). CDR3 length equals 16 residues. Trimming took off 2 bases at V and 0 bases at J, with 16 bases between the two ends. CDR1 and CDR2 (germline): GTSNPN, SVGIG (reference sequence). CDR3 bases: TGTGCCTGGAGTCAGGGTTGGGCGCAAATGAACACTGAAGCTTTCTTT. Translation: CAWSQGWAQMNTEAFF. The whole variable domain, remainder taken from reference TRBV30 and TRBJ1-1, is SQTIHQWPATLVQPVGSPLSLECTVEGTSNPNLYWYRQAAGRGLQLLFYSVGIGQISSEVPQNLSASRPQDRQFILSSKKLLLSDSGFYLCAWSQGWAQMNTEAFFGQGTRLTVV.

This clonotype was picked up a small number of times. The chain carries TRBV6-5 and TRBJ1-4; D gene uncertain. The V and J ends lost 2 bases and 5 bases respectively, with 9 bases between them. CDR1 and CDR2 from the germline V gene are MNHEY and SVGAGI. This CDR3 is 14 amino acids long. CDR3: CASSYAGRNEKLFF. Written as DNA, the CDR3 is TGTGCCAGCAGTTACGCCGGGAGGAATGAAAAACTGTTTTTT.

The chain links TRBV12-3 or TRBV12-4 to TRBJ2-3; a weak D match, TRBD1 (6 bases). The length of the CDR3 is 15 residues. V was shortened by 5 bases and J by 5 bases, with 17 bases between the two germline ends. CDR3 in DNA: TGTGCCAGCAGTGTACAGGGTCACTCGGGAGATACGCAGTATTTT. This translates into CASSVQGHSGDTQYF.

This rearrangement joins TRBV7-2 to TRBJ2-7; D may correspond to TRBD1 or TRBD2 (5 bases each). From germline, CDR1 is SGHTA and CDR2 FQGNSA. The CDR3 runs 17 residues. Trimming removed 3 bases at V and 2 bases at J, with 20 bases between. CDR3 bases: TGTGCCAGCAGCTTTTACCTCACCGGGACCGCACCCTACGAGCAGTACTTC. It specifies CASSFYLTGTAPYEQYF.

This clonotype was picked up a small number of times. This rearrangement joins TRBV12-3 or TRBV12-4 to TRBJ1-5; D unresolved. The germline V and J ends were trimmed by 3 bases and 1 base, with 7 bases remaining between them. The CDR3 has 14 amino acids. This CDR3 is CASSFGESNQPQHF. The CDR3 DNA reads TGTGCCAGCAGTTTTGGGGAGAGCAATCAGCCCCAGCATTTT.

This chain uses TRBV20-1 with TRBJ2-1; D gene uncertain. There are 12 residues in the CDR3. CDR1 is DFQATT, CDR2 SNEGSKA, per germline (reference sequence). The V end lost 0 bases, the J end lost 15 bases, and 15 bases lay between the germline ends. CDR3 protein: CSARDNAPGRFF. CDR3 nucleotide sequence: TGCAGTGCTAGAGATAATGCACCGGGCAGGTTCTTC.

This clonotype came up many times. The chain is built from TRBV29-1 and TRBJ1-1; D gene uncertain. The CDR3 covers 10 residues. V shed 7 bases and J shed 8 bases, with 11 bases lying between them. Germline V gives CDR1 SQVTM, CDR2 ANQGSEA. CDR3 protein: CSATGREAFF. The CDR3 bases are TGCAGCGCGACCGGGAGAGAAGCTTTCTTT.

The genes are TRBV6-1 and TRBJ2-1, with D tentatively TRBD1 (7 bases). V lost 8 bases and J lost 4, with 18 bases in between. From germline, CDR1 is MNHNS and CDR2 SASEGT. This CDR3 has 15 amino acids. The CDR3 is CASGSRGQNYNEQFF. The CDR3 bases are TGTGCCAGCGGCTCGCGGGGACAGAATTACAATGAGCAGTTCTTC.

The J gene is TRBJ1-2, the V gene TRBV12-3 or TRBV12-4; D remains unclear. The CDR3 totals 16 residues. V lost 5 bases to trimming and J lost 0 bases, with 16 bases between them. The CDR3, as DNA: TGTGCCAGCAGTCCTCAGCTGGCCAGCGCTAACTATGGCTACACCTTC. Protein sequence: CASSPQLASANYGYTF.

Only one count was recorded for this clonotype. V usage is TRBV4-1 and J usage is TRBJ2-7; TRBD1 matches at 8 bases. This CDR3 has 15 residues. J lost 3 bases, V lost 3 bases, and 7 bases had no gene match. Germline CDR1 reads MGHRA; CDR2 reads YSYEKL. The CDR3: CASSQTGTGNYEQYF. CDR3 in DNA: TGCGCCAGCAGCCAGACCGGGACAGGCAACTACGAGCAGTACTTC.

This clonotype was detected only a few times. Here the CDR3 reads CASSSGTSYTGELFF. The CDR3 bases are TGTGCCAGCAGCTCAGGGACATCATACACCGGGGAGCTGTTTTTT. V and J are TRBV11-2 and TRBJ2-2; tentative D call: TRBD1 (6 bases). This CDR3 region has 15 residues. Trimming removed 4 bases from V and 3 bases from J, with 12 bases in between. The germline V gene has CDR1 SGHAT and CDR2 FQNNGV.

This clonotype was found a few times. The rearrangement joins TRBV29-1 to TRBJ1-2, with D possibly being TRBD1 (5 bases). The CDR3 is made up of 16 amino acids. The germline V gene has CDR1 SQVTM and CDR2 ANQGSEA. Between the trimmed V and J ends, which lost 0 bases and 3 bases, there was a span of 17 bases. Here the CDR3 reads CSVEDSRGGSYYGYTF. In DNA form, the CDR3 reads TGCAGCGTTGAAGATTCGCGCGGGGGAAGCTACTATGGCTACACCTTC.

The CDR3 DNA follows: TGTGCCAGCAGTTTCGTTCTAGCGGGGGGCACAGATACGCAGTATTTT. This codes for CASSFVLAGGTDTQYF. V is TRBV27 and J is TRBJ2-3; 10 positions match TRBD2. From germline, CDR1 is MNHEY and CDR2 SMNVEV (reference sequence). The V segment lost 3 bases and the J segment 1 base; nucleotides outside the gene matches: 4. CDR3 size: 16 residues.

J is TRBJ1-5 and V is TRBV19; a possible D gene is TRBD1 (6 bases). This CDR3 has 15 amino acids. V gave up 5 bases and J gave up 3 bases, with 14 bases separating them. CDR1 and CDR2 from the germline V gene are LNHDA and SQIVND (reference sequence). Here the CDR3 reads CASSALQGPNQPQHF. Here the CDR3 DNA reads TGTGCCAGTAGTGCCCTACAGGGCCCCAATCAGCCCCAGCATTTT.

V is TRBV29-1 and J is TRBJ2-1, with 12 bases matching TRBD2. J gave up 0 bases and V 4 bases, and 4 bases lay outside the gene matches. CDR3 length equals 16 residues. CDR1 is SQVTM and CDR2 is ANQGSEA in the germline V gene. The CDR3 DNA sequence: TGCAGCGTTGGGGCGACTAGCGGGAGCTCCTACAATGAGCAGTTCTTC. Protein: CSVGATSGSSYNEQFF.

This clonotype has only a few counts. The rearrangement joins TRBV9 to TRBJ2-3, with 8 nucleotides matching TRBD2. The CDR3 has 15 amino acids. Germline-derived CDR1 and CDR2 are SGDLS and YYNGEE. The ends lost 5 bases at V and 4 bases at J; junction bases unmatched: 9. The CDR3 bases are TGTGCCAGCAGTTTTTCGGGAGGGCCGTCAGATACGCAGTATTTT. Residues: CASSFSGGPSDTQYF.

This chain uses TRBV11-2 with TRBJ1-3, with D tentatively TRBD1 (6 bases). V lost 4 bases and J lost 2, with 12 bases in between. From germline, CDR1 is SGHAT and CDR2 FQNNGV. The CDR3 has 15 residues. CDR3 coding DNA: TGTGCCAGCAGCTCCCAAGGGGGGCCTGGAAACACCATATATTTT. It encodes CASSSQGGPGNTIYF.

This clonotype was observed a handful of times. Germline and junction disagree at one end, which may indicate a read error. This sequence joins TRBV20-1 and TRBJ1-1, with D tentatively TRBD1 (6 bases). In germline, CDR1 is DFQATT, CDR2 SNEGSKA (reference sequence). The CDR3 contains 14 residues. CDR3 nucleotides: TGCAGTGCTGGAGAGGGGGATTGGAGCACTGAAGCTTTCTTT. Its protein product is CSAGEGDWSTEAFF.

This chain uses TRBV25-1 with TRBJ2-1; 9 bases are a match to TRBD1. This CDR3 has 15 residues. V was pared by 8 bases and J by 4 bases, with 9 bases of the junction left unmatched. CDR1 and CDR2 (germline): MGHDK, SYGVNS. CDR3 nucleotides: TGTGCCAGCCGACACGGACAGGGGATTTACAATGAGCAGTTCTTC. Its translation is CASRHGQGIYNEQFF.

There are a few counts of this clonotype. The chain combines TRBV10-3 with TRBJ1-1, with D uncertain. The CDR3 contains 14 residues. Per germline, CDR1 ENHRY and CDR2 SYGVKD. V dropped 6 bases and J dropped 6 bases, with 17 bases sitting between them. The CDR3 DNA sequence: TGTGCCATCAGGCGGGGTGAAGGGAGCTCTGAAGCTTTCTTT. As protein: CAIRRGEGSSEAFF.

The rearrangement links TRBV6-2 or TRBV6-3 to TRBJ2-1; 11 bases align to TRBD2. Germline V CDR1 and CDR2: MNHEY, SVGEGT. The CDR3 contains 16 residues. V was pared by 2 bases and J by 10 bases, with 10 bases of the junction left unmatched. The CDR3 loop is CASSYLHSGRAGEQFF. The CDR3 nucleotides read TGTGCCAGCAGTTACCTCCATAGCGGGAGGGCAGGAGAGCAGTTCTTC.

This clonotype turned up a few times. The chain links TRBV5-1 to TRBJ1-1, with D unclear. The CDR3 runs 14 residues. The germline V and J ends were trimmed by 2 bases and 0 bases, with 8 bases remaining between them. Germline assignment: CDR1 SGHRS and CDR2 YFSETQ. Written as DNA, the CDR3 is TGCGCCAGCAGCTTTAGGAAACTGAACACTGAAGCTTTCTTT. Translating it yields CASSFRKLNTEAFF.

The J gene is TRBJ1-1, the V gene TRBV9, with a weak D call TRBD1 (5 bases). Germline loops: CDR1 SGDLS, CDR2 YYNGEE. The CDR3 consists of 14 residues. Trimming shortened V by 2 bases and J by 4 bases, and 12 bases separated the two germline ends. CDR3 nucleotides: TGTGCCAGCAGCGTGTCAGGGTGGACCACTGAAGCTTTCTTT. Residues: CASSVSGWTTEAFF.

This clonotype was found a few times. The junction shows a germline mismatch at one end, possibly a read error. V and J are TRBV4-2 and TRBJ1-2; D remains ambiguous. The germline CDR1 and CDR2 sequences are LGHNA and YNFKEQ. This CDR3 has 13 amino acids. CDR3 in amino acids: CASSQETKGGRYF. The CDR3 DNA reads as TGTGCCAGCAGCCAAGAAACTAAGGGCGGCCGCTACTTC.

This clonotype was seen more than once but under ten times. The V gene is TRBV6-1, the J gene TRBJ2-7; D is ambiguous. Germline lookup yields CDR1 MNHNS and CDR2 SASEGT. The CDR3 spans 12 residues. The V and J ends lost 6 bases and 0 bases respectively, with 6 bases between them. CDR3 in DNA: TGTGCCAGCAGCGACAACTCCTACGAGCAGTACTTC. Amino acids: CASSDNSYEQYF.